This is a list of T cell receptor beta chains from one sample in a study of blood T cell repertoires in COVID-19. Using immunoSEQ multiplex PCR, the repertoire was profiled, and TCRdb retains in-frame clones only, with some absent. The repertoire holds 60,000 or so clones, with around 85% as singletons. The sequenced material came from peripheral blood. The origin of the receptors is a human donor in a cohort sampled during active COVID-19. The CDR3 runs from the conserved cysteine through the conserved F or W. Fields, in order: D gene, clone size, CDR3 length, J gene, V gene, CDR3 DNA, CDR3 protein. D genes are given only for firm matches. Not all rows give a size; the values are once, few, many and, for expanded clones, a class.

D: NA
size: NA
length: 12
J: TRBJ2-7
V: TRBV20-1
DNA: TGCAGTGCTAGTCGGCGGGGCTACGAGCAGTACTTC
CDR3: CSASRRGYEQYF

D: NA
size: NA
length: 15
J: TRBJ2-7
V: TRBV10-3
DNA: TGTGCCATCAGTGAGTCTGGGGGCCCTACCTACGAGCAGTACTTC
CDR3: CAISESGGPTYEQYF

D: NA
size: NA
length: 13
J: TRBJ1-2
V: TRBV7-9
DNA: TGTGCCAGCACCGAGCCAGGGTTCTATGGCTACACCTTC
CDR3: CASTEPGFYGYTF

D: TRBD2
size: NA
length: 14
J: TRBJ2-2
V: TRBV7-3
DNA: TGTGCCACGCGACTAGCGGGGGATACCGGGGAGCTGTTTTTT
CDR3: CATRLAGDTGELFF

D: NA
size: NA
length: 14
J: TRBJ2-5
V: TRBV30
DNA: TGTGCCTGGAGTGTAGGGGGTACTCAAGAGACCCAGTACTTC
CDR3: CAWSVGGTQETQYF

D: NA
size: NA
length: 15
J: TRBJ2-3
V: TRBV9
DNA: TGTGCCAGCACCAGTGGGGACACTAGCACAGATACGCAGTATTTT
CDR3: CASTSGDTSTDTQYF

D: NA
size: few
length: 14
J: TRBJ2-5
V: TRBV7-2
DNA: TGTGCCAGCAGCTTAGTGACAGACCAAGAGACCCAGTACTTC
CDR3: CASSLVTDQETQYF

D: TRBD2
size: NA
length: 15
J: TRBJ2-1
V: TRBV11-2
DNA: TGTGCCAGCAGCTTAGGCCTAGCGGGGGGCAATGAGCAGTTCTTC
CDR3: CASSLGLAGGNEQFF

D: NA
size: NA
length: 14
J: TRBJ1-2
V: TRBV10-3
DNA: TGTGCCATCAGTGAGTCGGGGCAGCACTATGGCTACACCTTC
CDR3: CAISESGQHYGYTF

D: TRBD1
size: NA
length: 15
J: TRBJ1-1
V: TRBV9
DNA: TGTGCCAGCAGCCTAAGAGGGACAGGGGGCACTGAAGCTTTCTTT
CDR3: CASSLRGTGGTEAFF

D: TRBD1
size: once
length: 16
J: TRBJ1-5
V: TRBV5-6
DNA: TGTGCCAGCAGCTTGGGGACAGGGTGGAGCAATCAGCCCCAGCATTTT
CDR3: CASSLGTGWSNQPQHF

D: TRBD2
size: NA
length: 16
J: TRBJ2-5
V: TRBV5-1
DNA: TGCGCCAGCAGCTTGGCCGGGGGACTATCCCAAGAGACCCAGTACTTC
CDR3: CASSLAGGLSQETQYF

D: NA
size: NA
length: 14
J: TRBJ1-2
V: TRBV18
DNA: TGTGCCAGCTCACCACCGGGGCGTAACTATGGCTACACCTTC
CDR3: CASSPPGRNYGYTF

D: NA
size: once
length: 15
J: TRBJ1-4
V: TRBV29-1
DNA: TGCAGCGTTGAAGAGGGGGCCCCGGGGACGTCAAAACTGTTTTTT
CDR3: CSVEEGAPGTSKLFF

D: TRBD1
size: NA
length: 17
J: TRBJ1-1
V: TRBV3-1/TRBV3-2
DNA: TGTGCCAGCAGCCACTCCCTAATCGGGACAGTGAACACTGAAGCTTTCTTT
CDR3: CASSHSLIGTVNTEAFF

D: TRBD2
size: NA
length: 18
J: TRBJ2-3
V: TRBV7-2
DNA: TGTGCCTCGATAGGGACTAGCGGGGGGGCTCGGTTAGGAGATACGCAGTATTTT
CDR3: CASIGTSGGARLGDTQYF

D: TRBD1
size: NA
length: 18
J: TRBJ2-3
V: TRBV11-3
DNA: TGTGCCAGCAGCTTAGCTGGGACAGGGGGCGGGAGGGATAATACGCAGTATTTT
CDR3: CASSLAGTGGGRDNTQYF

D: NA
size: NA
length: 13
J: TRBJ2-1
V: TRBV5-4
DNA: TGTGCCAGCAGCCGCGACGGGGACAATGAGCAGTTCTTC
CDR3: CASSRDGDNEQFF

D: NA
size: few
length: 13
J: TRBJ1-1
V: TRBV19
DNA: TGTGCCAGTAGTATAGGTGCGGGGGCTGAAGCTTTCTTT
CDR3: CASSIGAGAEAFF

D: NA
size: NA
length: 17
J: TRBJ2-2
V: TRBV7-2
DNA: TGTGCCAGCAGCTTAAACTTTGCGGCGGGGTACACCGGGGAGCTGTTTTTT
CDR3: CASSLNFAAGYTGELFF

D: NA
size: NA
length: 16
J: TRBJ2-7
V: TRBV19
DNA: TGTGCCAGTAGTATCCTGGGGCAGGGGAATGGTTACGAGCAGTACTTC
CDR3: CASSILGQGNGYEQYF

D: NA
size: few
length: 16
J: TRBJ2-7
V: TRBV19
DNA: TGTGCCAGTAGTATAAGGGGTGGTGGGGATATGTACGAGCAGTACTTC
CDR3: CASSIRGGGDMYEQYF

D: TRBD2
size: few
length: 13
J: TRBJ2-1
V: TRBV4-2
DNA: TGTGCCAGCAGCCAAGATCAGGGGACTAGGCAGTTCTTC
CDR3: CASSQDQGTRQFF

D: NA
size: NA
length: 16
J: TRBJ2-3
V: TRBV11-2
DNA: TGTGCCAGCAGCTTAGCGGCTGGTAGCTCTGCAGATACGCAGTATTTT
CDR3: CASSLAAGSSADTQYF

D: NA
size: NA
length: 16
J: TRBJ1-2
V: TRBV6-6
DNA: TGTGCCAGCAGTTGGGGTCAGGGTTTAATTAACTATGGCTACACCTTC
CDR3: CASSWGQGLINYGYTF

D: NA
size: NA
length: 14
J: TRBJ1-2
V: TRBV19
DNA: TGTGCCAGTAGTATAGGGCGGATTAACTATGGCTACACCTTC
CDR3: CASSIGRINYGYTF

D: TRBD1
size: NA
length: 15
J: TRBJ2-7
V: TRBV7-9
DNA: TGTGCCAGCAGCCCGGGACAGGACCCCTCCTACGAGCAGTACTTC
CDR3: CASSPGQDPSYEQYF

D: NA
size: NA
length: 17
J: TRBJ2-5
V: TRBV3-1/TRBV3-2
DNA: TGTGCCAGCAGCCAAGGCCTTCGCGGAGTGACCCAAGAGACCCAGTACTTC
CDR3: CASSQGLRGVTQETQYF

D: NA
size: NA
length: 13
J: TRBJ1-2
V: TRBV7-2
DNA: TGTGCCAGCAGTCCGGACGGAGGTTATGGCTACACCTTC
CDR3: CASSPDGGYGYTF

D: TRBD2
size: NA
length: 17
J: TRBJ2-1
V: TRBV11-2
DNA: TGTGCCAGCAGCAAAGCAGGGGCTAGCGGGGGCCTGGTTGAGCAGTTCTTC
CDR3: CASSKAGASGGLVEQFF

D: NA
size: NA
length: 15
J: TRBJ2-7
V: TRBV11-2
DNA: TGTGCCAGCAGCTTTGTCGGACTGCGTCCCTACGAGCAGTACTTC
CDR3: CASSFVGLRPYEQYF

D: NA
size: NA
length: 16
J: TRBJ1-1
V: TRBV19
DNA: TGTGCCAGTAGATCGGAGGGCGCAAGGTTGAACACTGAAGCTTTCTTT
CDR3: CASRSEGARLNTEAFF

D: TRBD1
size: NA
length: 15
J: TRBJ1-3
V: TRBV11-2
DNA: TGTGCCAGCAAACCAACAACAGGGGCTGGAAACACCATATATTTT
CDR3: CASKPTTGAGNTIYF

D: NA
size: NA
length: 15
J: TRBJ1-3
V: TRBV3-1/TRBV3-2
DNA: TGTGCCAGCAGCCCCCCGGGAGGGGACGGAAACACCATATATTTT
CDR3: CASSPPGGDGNTIYF

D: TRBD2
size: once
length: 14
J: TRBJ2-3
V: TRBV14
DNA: TGTGCCAGCCGACTAGCGGGGGGGCCGAATACGCAGTATTTT
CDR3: CASRLAGGPNTQYF

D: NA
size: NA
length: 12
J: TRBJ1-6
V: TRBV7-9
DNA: TGTGCCAGCAGCCTACAGGGTCGACCCCTCCACTTT
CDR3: CASSLQGRPLHF

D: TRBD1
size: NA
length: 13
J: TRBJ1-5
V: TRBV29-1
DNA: TGCAGCGCAACAGGGGGCGGCAATCAGCCCCAGCATTTT
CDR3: CSATGGGNQPQHF

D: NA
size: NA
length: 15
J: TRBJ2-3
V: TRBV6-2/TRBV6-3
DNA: TGTGCCAGCAGTTACTCCGCCGGTAGCGCAGATACGCAGTATTTT
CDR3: CASSYSAGSADTQYF

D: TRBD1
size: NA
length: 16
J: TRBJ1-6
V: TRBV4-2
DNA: TGTGCCAGCAGCCGGTTAGGACAGGGGGTAAATTCACCCCTCCACTTT
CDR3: CASSRLGQGVNSPLHF

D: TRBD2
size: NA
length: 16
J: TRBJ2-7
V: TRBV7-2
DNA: TGTGCCAGCAGCATAACTAGCGGGGGGATCTCCTACGAGCAGTACTTC
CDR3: CASSITSGGISYEQYF

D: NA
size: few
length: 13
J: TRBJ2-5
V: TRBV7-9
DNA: TGTGCCAGCAGCAGCGACTGGGTGGGGACCCAGTACTTC
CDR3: CASSSDWVGTQYF

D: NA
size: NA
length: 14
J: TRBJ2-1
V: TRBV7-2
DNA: TGTGCCAGCAGCTCCCCTAGATCCAATAATGAGCAGTTCTTC
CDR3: CASSSPRSNNEQFF

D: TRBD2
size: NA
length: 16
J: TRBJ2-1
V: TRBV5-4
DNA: TGTGCCAGCAGCGGACCTAGCGGGGGGGCCAGGGATGAGCAGTTCTTC
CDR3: CASSGPSGGARDEQFF

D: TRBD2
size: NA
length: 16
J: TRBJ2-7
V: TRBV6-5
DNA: TGTGCCAGCAGTTACGGGTATAGCGGGGATTCCTACGAGCAGTACTTC
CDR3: CASSYGYSGDSYEQYF

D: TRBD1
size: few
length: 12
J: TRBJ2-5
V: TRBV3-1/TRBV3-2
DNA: TGTGCCAGCAAGGGGGCCCTGTCGACCCAGTACTTC
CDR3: CASKGALSTQYF

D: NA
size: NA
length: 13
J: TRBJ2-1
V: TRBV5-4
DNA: TGTGCCAGCAGCGACCGGGACTACAATGAGCAGTTCTTC
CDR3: CASSDRDYNEQFF

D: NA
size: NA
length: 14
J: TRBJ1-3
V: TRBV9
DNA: TGTGCCAGCAGCGTGTCAGGCTCTGGAAACACCATATATTTT
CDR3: CASSVSGSGNTIYF

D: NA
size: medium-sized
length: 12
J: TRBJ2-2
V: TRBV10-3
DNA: TGTGCCATCGCTCCGGGCACCGGGGAGCTGTTTTTT
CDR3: CAIAPGTGELFF

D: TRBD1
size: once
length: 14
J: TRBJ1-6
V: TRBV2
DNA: TGTGCCAGCAGTGGACAGGGACATAATTCACCCCTCCACTTT
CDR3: CASSGQGHNSPLHF

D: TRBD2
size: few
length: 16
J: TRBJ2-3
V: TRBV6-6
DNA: TGTGCCAGCAGTGGAACTAGCGGGGGGGAGGCGGATACGCAGTATTTT
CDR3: CASSGTSGGEADTQYF

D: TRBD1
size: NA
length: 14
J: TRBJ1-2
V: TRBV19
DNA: TGTGCCAGTACCCTCTTGGACAGGGCCGGTGGCTACACCTTC
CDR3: CASTLLDRAGGYTF

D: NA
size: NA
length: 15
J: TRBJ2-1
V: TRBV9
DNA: TGTGCCAGCAGCGTAGTTGGGGGGACCTACAATGAGCAGTTCTTC
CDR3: CASSVVGGTYNEQFF